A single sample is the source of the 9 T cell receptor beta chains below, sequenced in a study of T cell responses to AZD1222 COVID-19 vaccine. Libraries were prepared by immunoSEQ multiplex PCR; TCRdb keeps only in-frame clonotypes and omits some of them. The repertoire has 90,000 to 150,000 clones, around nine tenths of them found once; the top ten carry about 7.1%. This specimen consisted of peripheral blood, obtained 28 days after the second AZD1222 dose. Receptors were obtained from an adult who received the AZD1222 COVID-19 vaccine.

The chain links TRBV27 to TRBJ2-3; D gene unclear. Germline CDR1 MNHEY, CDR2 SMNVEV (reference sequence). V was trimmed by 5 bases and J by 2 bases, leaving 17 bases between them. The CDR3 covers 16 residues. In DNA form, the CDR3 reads TGTGCCAGCAGTCCCTCATTAGTCGTCCTCACAGATACGCAGTATTTT. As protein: CASSPSLVVLTDTQYF.

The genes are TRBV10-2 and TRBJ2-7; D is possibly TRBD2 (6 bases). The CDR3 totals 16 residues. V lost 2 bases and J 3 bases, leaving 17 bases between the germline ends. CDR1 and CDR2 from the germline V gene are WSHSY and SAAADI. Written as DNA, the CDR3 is TGCGCCAGCAGTGAGCAAGTCCATAGCGGCGGCTACGAGCAGTACTTC. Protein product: CASSEQVHSGGYEQYF.

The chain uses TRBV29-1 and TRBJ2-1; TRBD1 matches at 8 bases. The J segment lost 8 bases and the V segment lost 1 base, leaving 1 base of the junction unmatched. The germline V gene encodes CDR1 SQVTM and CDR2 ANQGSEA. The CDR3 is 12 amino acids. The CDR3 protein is CSVEAGGYEQFF. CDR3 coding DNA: TGCAGCGTTGAAGCAGGGGGCTATGAGCAGTTCTTC.

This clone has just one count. The CDR3 sequence is CASSPGTANSPLHF. The CDR3 bases are TGTGCCAGCAGCCCCGGGACAGCCAATTCACCCCTCCACTTT. The V gene is TRBV5-4, the J gene TRBJ1-6, with 7 bases that match TRBD1. The germline gives CDR1 SGHNT, CDR2 YYREEE (reference sequence). CDR3 length equals 14 residues. J was trimmed by 7 bases and V by 4 bases; bases with no gene match: 5. Full variable domain (outside the CDR3, taken from reference TRBV5-4 and TRBJ1-6): ETGVTQSPTHLIKTRGQQVTLRCSSQSGHNTVSWYQQALGQGPQFIFQYYREEENGRGNFPPRFSGLQFPNYSSELNVNALELDDSALYLCASSPGTANSPLHFGNGTRLTVT.

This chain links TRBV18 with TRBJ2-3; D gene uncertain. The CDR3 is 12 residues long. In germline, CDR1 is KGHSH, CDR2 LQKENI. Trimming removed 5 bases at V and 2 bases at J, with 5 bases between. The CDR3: CASSSPTDTQYF. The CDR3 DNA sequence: TGTGCCAGCTCATCTCCCACAGATACGCAGTATTTT.

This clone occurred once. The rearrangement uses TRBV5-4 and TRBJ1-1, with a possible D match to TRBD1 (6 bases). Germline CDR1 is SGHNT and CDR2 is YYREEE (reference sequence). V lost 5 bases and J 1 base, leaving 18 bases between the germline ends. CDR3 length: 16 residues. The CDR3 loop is CASRRPGTIANTEAFF. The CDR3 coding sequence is TGTGCCAGCAGACGTCCCGGGACAATCGCGAACACTGAAGCTTTCTTT. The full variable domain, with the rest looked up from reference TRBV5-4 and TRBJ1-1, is ETGVTQSPTHLIKTRGQQVTLRCSSQSGHNTVSWYQQALGQGPQFIFQYYREEENGRGNFPPRFSGLQFPNYSSELNVNALELDDSALYLCASRRPGTIANTEAFFGQGTRLTVV.

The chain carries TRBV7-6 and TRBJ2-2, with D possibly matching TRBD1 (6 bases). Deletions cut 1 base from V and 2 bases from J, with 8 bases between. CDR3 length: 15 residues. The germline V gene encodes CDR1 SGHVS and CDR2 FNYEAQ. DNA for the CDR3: TGTGCCAGCAGCTTAGGGGGGCTAAACACCGGGGAGCTGTTTTTT. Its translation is CASSLGGLNTGELFF. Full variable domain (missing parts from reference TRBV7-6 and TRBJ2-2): GAGVSQSPRYKVTKRGQDVALRCDPISGHVSLYWYRQALGQGPEFLTYFNYEAQQDKSGLPNDRFSAERPEGSISTLTIQRTEQRDSAMYRCASSLGGLNTGELFFGEGSRLTVL.

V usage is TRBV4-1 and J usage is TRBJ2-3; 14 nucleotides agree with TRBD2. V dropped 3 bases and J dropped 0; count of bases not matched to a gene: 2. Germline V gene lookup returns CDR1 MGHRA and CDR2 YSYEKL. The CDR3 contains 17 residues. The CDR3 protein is CASSHGLAGGSTDTQYF. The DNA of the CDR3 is TGCGCCAGCAGCCACGGACTAGCGGGGGGTAGCACAGATACGCAGTATTTT.

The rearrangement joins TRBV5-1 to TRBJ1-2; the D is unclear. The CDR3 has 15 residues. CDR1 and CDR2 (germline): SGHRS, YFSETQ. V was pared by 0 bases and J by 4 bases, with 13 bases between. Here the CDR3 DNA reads TGCGCCAGCAGCTTGGCCAACCAGGACTCCTATGGCTACACCTTC. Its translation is CASSLANQDSYGYTF.